This T cell receptor (beta chain) originates from a study of control samples from healthy donors and cancer patients. V was clipped by 3 bases and J by 8 bases, with 7 bases between them. CDR1 DFQATT and CDR2 SNEGSKA come from the germline V gene (reference sequence). CDR3 length equals 11 residues. Method: immunoSEQ multiplex PCR; TCRdb's copy keeps in-frame clones and lacks some. The sample consists of 100,000 to 150,000 clones, approximately 90% of them appearing once. The sample consisted of blood. The V call is TRBV20-1, the J call TRBJ2-2; no clear D. This clonotype was sampled from a man aged 18 to 30 in good health. CDR3 sequence reads: CSASYSGELFF. The CDR3 DNA sequence: TGCAGTGCTAGTTATTCGGGGGAGCTGTTTTTT.